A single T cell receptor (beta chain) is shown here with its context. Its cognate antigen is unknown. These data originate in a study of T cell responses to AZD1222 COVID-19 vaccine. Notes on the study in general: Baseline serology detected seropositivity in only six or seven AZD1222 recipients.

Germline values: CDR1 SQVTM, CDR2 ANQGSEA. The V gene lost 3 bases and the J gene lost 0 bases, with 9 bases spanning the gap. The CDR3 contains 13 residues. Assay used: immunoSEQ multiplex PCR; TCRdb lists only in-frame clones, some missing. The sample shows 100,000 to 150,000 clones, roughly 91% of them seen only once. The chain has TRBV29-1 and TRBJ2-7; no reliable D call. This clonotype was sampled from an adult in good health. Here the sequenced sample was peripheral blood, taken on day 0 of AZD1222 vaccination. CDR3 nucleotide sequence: TGCAGCGTTGAGCAGGTAAACTCCTACGAGCAGTACTTC. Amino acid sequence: CSVEQVNSYEQYF.